This T cell receptor (beta chain) was identified during a study of blood T cell repertoires in COVID-19. Study as a whole: The origin of the acute and convalescent COVID-19 samples was the United States, Italy and Spain. In each case, the material was cDNA or gDNA derived from T cells, B-cell-depleted T cells, or PBMCs.

V shed 7 bases, J shed 0 bases, and the junction held 6 bases outside the gene matches. CDR3 length: 16 residues. Germline CDR1 reads LNHDA; CDR2 reads SQIVND (reference sequence). As handled by the study authors: Scientists estimated how many nucleated cells there were by amplifying reference gene primers. Using immunoSEQ multiplex PCR, the repertoire was profiled, and TCRdb retains in-frame clones only, with some absent. V, J and clone size derive from that table, while D and trimming were established from the DNA sequence. Of 90,000 to 120,000 clones in the sample, over 75% were seen once. The rearrangement joins TRBV19 to TRBJ1-1, with 12 bases aligning to TRBD1. The source is a man between 65 and 85 years old with active or convalescent COVID-19. Input material: peripheral blood. The CDR3 DNA is TGTGCCAGTACCCCGGGACAGGGGGCAGTGAACACTGAAGCTTTCTTT. Translation: CASTPGQGAVNTEAFF.